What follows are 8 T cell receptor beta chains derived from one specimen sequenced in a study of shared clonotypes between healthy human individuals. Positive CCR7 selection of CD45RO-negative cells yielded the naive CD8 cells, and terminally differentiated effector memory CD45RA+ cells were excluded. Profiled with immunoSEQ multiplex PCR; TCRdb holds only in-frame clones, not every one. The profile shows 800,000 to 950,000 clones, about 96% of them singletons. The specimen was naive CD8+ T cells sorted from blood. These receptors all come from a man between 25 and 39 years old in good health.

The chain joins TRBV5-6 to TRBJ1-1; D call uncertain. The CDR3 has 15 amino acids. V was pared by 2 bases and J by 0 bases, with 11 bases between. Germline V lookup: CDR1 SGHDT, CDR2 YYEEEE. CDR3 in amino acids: CASSFLGSVNTEAFF. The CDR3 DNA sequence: TGTGCCAGCAGCTTTCTGGGTTCGGTGAACACTGAAGCTTTCTTT.

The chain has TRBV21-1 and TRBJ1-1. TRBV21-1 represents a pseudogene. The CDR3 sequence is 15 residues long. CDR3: CASSKGSGGGTEAFF. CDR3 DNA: TGTGCCAGCAGCAAAGGATCAGGCGGGGGGACTGAAGCTTTCTTT.

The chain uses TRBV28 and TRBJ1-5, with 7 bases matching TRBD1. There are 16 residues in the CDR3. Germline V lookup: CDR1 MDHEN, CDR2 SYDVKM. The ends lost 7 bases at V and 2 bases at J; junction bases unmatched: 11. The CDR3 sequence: CASTPRDSLGNQPQHF. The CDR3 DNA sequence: TGTGCCAGCACCCCACGGGACAGCTTGGGCAATCAGCCCCAGCATTTT.

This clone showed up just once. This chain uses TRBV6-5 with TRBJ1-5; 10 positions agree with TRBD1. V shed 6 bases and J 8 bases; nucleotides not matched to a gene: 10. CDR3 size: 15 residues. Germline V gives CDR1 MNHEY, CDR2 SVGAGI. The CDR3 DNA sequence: TGTGCCAGCAGCGTGACGGGACAGGGGTTGGAGCCCCAGCATTTT. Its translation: CASSVTGQGLEPQHF.

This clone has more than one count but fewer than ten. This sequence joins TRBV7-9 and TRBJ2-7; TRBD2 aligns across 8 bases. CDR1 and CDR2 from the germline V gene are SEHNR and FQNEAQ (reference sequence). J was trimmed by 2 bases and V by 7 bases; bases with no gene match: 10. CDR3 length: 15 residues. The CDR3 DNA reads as TGTGCCAGCACCATGAGCGGGAGCCTAGCCTACGAGCAGTACTTC. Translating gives CASTMSGSLAYEQYF.

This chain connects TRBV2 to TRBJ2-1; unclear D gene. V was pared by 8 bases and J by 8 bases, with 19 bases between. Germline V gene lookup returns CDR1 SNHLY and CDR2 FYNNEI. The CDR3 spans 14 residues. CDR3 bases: TGTGCCAGCCTCCAAGCTATCCCTCCCGATGAGCAGTTCTTC. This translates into CASLQAIPPDEQFF. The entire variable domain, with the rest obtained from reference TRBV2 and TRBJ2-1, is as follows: EPEVTQTPSHQVTQMGQEVILRCVPISNHLYFYWYRQILGQKVEFLVSFYNNEISEKSEIFDDQFSVERPDGSNFTLKIRSTKLEDSAMYFCASLQAIPPDEQFFGPGTRLTVL.

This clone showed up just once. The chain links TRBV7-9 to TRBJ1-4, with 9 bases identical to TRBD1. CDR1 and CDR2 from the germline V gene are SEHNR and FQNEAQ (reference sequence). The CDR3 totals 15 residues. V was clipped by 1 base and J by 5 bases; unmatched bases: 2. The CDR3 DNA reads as TGTGCCAGCAGCTTAGTAGGGACAGGGAATGAAAAACTGTTTTTT. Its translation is CASSLVGTGNEKLFF.

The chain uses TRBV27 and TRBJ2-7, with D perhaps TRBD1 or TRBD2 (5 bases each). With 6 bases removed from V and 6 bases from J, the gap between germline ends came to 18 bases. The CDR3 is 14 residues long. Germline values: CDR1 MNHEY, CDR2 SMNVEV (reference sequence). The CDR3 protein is CASSLGGGPGEQYF. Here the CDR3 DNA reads TGTGCCAGCAGCTTGGGTGGGGGTCCTGGCGAGCAGTACTTC.